Listed below are T cell receptor beta chains from one sample, sequenced in a study of a mutant IDH1 vaccine in newly diagnosed glioma. Sequencing was performed with immunoSEQ multiplex PCR; in TCRdb, only in-frame clones are kept and a portion is missing. Found here are about 24,000 clones, about 89% of them singletons; the top ten hold 7% to 10%. Sequenced material: PBMCs, taken from a glioma patient treated with radiotherapy, temozolomide or both. The origin of the receptors is a man younger than 40 with glioma. The CDR3 runs from the conserved cysteine through the conserved F or W. The order of the fields is V gene, J gene, D gene, clone size, CDR3 protein, CDR3 DNA. D genes are given only for firm matches. The size field is filled for only some rows; it gives once, few, many or a size class.

TRBV30	TRBJ2-1	TRBD2	-	CAWSYGTSGRYNEQFF	TGTGCCTGGAGTTACGGGACTAGCGGGAGATACAATGAGCAGTTCTTC
TRBV29-1	TRBJ1-1	-	few	CSVAENTEAFF	TGCAGCGTGGCAGAGAACACTGAAGCTTTCTTT
TRBV29-1	TRBJ2-6	-	-	CSVEHRVGANVLTF	TGCAGCGTTGAACACAGGGTTGGGGCCAACGTCCTGACTTTC
TRBV9	TRBJ2-7	TRBD2	-	CASSSRTSGPTYEQYF	TGTGCCAGCAGCTCTCGGACTAGCGGACCTACCTACGAGCAGTACTTC
TRBV29-1	TRBJ2-1	TRBD2	-	CSVERASGGWGEQFF	TGCAGCGTTGAACGGGCTAGCGGAGGGTGGGGTGAGCAGTTCTTC
TRBV14	TRBJ1-1	TRBD1	once	CASSRGQVNTEAFF	TGTGCCAGCAGCCGGGGACAGGTGAACACTGAAGCTTTCTTT
TRBV10-3	TRBJ1-2	-	-	CAISEPERLYGYTF	TGTGCCATCAGTGAGCCAGAGAGACTCTATGGCTACACCTTC
TRBV6-6	TRBJ1-5	-	-	CASTPGDGNQPQHF	TGTGCCAGCACCCCGGGGGATGGCAATCAGCCCCAGCATTTT
TRBV4-1	TRBJ1-3	-	-	CASSQDGRSSGNTIYF	TGCGCCAGCAGCCAAGATGGGCGGAGCTCTGGAAACACCATATATTTT
TRBV6-1	TRBJ2-7	-	once	CASSEETTYEQYF	TGTGCCAGCAGTGAAGAAACAACCTACGAGCAGTACTTC
TRBV5-1	TRBJ2-1	TRBD1	-	CASSLSLWGQVDEQFF	TGCGCCAGCAGCTTGTCGTTATGGGGACAGGTAGACGAGCAGTTCTTC
TRBV18	TRBJ2-4	TRBD2	-	CASSPTSGSDIQYF	TGTGCCAGCTCCCCTACTAGCGGGAGTGACATTCAGTACTTC
TRBV4-1	TRBJ1-2	-	-	CASSPGTQVPYGYTF	TGCGCCAGCAGCCCCGGGACACAAGTTCCCTATGGCTACACCTTC
TRBV2	TRBJ2-7	-	-	CASRGTQDYEQYF	TGTGCCAGCAGGGGGACGCAGGACTACGAGCAGTACTTC
TRBV11-2	TRBJ1-2	-	-	CASSLGQNLNYGYTF	TGTGCCAGCAGCTTAGGACAGAACCTAAACTATGGCTACACCTTC
TRBV5-1	TRBJ2-7	TRBD2	-	CASSLALAGESYEQYF	TGCGCCAGCAGCTTGGCCTTGGCGGGAGAAAGCTACGAGCAGTACTTC
TRBV5-1	TRBJ1-2	-	-	CASSLGGGESYGYTF	TGCGCCAGCAGCCTAGGGGGTGGCGAGAGCTATGGCTACACCTTC
TRBV5-4	TRBJ2-7	TRBD2	large	CASSQGLAGNSYEQYF	TGTGCCAGCAGCCAAGGACTAGCGGGTAACTCCTACGAGCAGTACTTC
TRBV4-2	TRBJ2-5	-	-	CASSQVLAGAQETQYF	TGTGCCAGCAGCCAGGTTTTGGCTGGGGCACAAGAGACCCAGTACTTC
TRBV14	TRBJ2-3	-	-	CASSQVPGTTDTQYF	TGTGCCAGCAGCCAAGTTCCAGGAACCACAGATACGCAGTATTTT
TRBV5-4	TRBJ1-2	-	-	CASSQNPGLSYGYTF	TGTGCCAGCAGCCAGAACCCGGGCTTATCCTATGGCTACACCTTC
TRBV6-5	TRBJ2-7	TRBD1	-	CASSPMTGVPYEQYF	TGTGCCAGCAGTCCTATGACAGGGGTGCCCTACGAGCAGTACTTC
TRBV6-5	TRBJ1-1	-	-	CASSYRGLRNTEAFF	TGTGCCAGCAGTTACAGAGGGCTCCGGAACACTGAAGCTTTCTTT
TRBV5-1	TRBJ2-1	TRBD2	-	CASSVHLAGGPGGEQFF	TGCGCCAGCAGCGTTCACTTAGCGGGAGGGCCAGGTGGTGAGCAGTTCTTC
TRBV10-3	TRBJ2-3	TRBD1	-	CAISESGQGETDTQYF	TGTGCCATCAGTGAGTCGGGACAGGGAGAAACAGATACGCAGTATTTT
TRBV6-5	TRBJ1-2	TRBD1	-	CASSRDRVYGYTF	TGTGCCAGCAGTCGGGACAGGGTCTATGGCTACACCTTC
TRBV9	TRBJ2-7	-	-	CASSVEGGGIMWEQYF	TGTGCCAGCAGCGTAGAAGGGGGCGGGATTATGTGGGAGCAGTACTTC
TRBV6-5	TRBJ2-6	-	-	CASSLYRATNVLTF	TGTGCCAGCAGTTTGTACAGGGCGACCAACGTCCTGACTTTC
TRBV5-1	TRBJ1-1	-	-	CASSPVAAMLMNTEAFF	TGCGCCAGCAGCCCGGTTGCAGCGATGCTGATGAACACTGAAGCTTTCTTT
TRBV12-5	TRBJ2-3	TRBD1	-	CASGLGDRDTDTQYF	TGTGCTAGTGGTTTGGGGGACAGGGACACAGATACGCAGTATTTT
TRBV6-5	TRBJ1-1	-	-	CASGQHNTEAFF	TGTGCCAGCGGGCAACATAACACTGAAGCTTTCTTT
TRBV19	TRBJ2-4	-	-	CASSIWGPGAKNIQYF	TGTGCCAGTAGTATATGGGGCCCCGGAGCCAAAAACATTCAGTACTTC